This T cell receptor (beta chain) came from a study of blood T cell repertoires in COVID-19. Study-wide context: The analysed material was cDNA or gDNA that came from T cells, B-cell-depleted T cells, or PBMCs.

The Seattle site enrolled patients during active infection and followed them longitudinally. Per the original data handling: Reference gene primer amplification gave estimated nucleated cell counts. Assay: immunoSEQ multiplex PCR; the TCRdb copy retains only in-frame clones and omits some. The V and J calls and clone size were taken over from that table, and D and trimming were inferred from the DNA. The table lists about 300,000 clones, around nine tenths of them singletons, with 1.8% in the top ten. Germline CDR1 and CDR2: SEHNR and FQNEAQ (reference sequence). This CDR3 has 15 amino acids. Trimming removed 7 bases at V and 1 base at J, with 16 bases between.

The source of this sequence is a woman between 25 and 40 years old with COVID-19, enrolled during active disease. This chain connects TRBV7-9 to TRBJ1-2; no clear D. The sequencing input was peripheral blood. The CDR3 region is CASIMEGGLNYGYTF. The CDR3 DNA reads as TGTGCCAGCATCATGGAGGGCGGTCTTAACTATGGCTACACCTTC.